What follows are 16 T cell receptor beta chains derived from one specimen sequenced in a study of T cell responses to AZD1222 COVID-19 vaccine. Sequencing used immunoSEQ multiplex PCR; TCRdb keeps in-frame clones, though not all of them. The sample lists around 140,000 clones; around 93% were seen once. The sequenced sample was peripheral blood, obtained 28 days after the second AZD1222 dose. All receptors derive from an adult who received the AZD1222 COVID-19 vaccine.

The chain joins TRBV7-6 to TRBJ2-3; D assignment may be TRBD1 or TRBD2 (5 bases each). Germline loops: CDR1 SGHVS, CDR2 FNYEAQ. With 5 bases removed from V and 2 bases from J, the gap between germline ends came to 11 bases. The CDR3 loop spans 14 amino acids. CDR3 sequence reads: CASSAGDHTDTQYF. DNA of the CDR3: TGTGCCAGCAGCGCCGGGGACCACACAGATACGCAGTATTTT.

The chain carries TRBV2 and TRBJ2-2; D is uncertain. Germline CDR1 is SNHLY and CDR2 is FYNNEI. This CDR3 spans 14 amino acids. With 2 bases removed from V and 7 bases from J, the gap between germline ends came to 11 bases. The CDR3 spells CASSEYGVGGELFF. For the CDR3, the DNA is TGTGCCAGCAGTGAATATGGGGTAGGCGGGGAGCTGTTTTTT. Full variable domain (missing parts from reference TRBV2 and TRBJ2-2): EPEVTQTPSHQVTQMGQEVILRCVPISNHLYFYWYRQILGQKVEFLVSFYNNEISEKSEIFDDQFSVERPDGSNFTLKIRSTKLEDSAMYFCASSEYGVGGELFFGEGSRLTVL.

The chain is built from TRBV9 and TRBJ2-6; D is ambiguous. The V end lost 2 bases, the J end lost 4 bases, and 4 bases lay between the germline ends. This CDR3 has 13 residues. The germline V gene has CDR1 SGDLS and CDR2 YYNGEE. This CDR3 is CASSVVGANVLTF. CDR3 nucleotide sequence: TGTGCCAGCAGCGTTGTAGGGGCCAACGTCCTGACTTTC.

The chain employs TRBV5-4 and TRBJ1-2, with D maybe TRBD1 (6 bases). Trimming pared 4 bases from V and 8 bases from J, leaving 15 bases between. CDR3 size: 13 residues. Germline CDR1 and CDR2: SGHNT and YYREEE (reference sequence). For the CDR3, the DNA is TGTGCCAGCAGCCCGGGCCAGGGGAAGGGCTACACCTTC. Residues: CASSPGQGKGYTF.

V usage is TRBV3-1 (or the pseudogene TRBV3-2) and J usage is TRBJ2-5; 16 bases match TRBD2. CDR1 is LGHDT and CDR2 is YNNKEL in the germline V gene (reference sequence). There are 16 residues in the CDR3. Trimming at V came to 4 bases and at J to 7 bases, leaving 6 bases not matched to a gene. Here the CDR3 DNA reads TGTGCCAGCAGCCCACGGGGACTAGCGGGAGGGGGGACCCAGTACTTC. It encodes CASSPRGLAGGGTQYF.

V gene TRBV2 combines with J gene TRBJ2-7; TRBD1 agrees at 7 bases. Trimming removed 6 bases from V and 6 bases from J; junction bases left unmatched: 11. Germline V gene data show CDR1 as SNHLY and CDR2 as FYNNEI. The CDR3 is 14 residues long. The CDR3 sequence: CASSLTGLTLEQYF. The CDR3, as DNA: TGTGCCAGCAGCCTGACAGGGTTAACGCTCGAGCAGTACTTC.

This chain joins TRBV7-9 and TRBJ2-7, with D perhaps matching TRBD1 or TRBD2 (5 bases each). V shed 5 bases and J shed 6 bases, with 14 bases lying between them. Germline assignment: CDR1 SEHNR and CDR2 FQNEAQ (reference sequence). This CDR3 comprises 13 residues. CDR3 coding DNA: TGTGCCAGCAGCCCTGGGGACCTCAGCGAGCAGTACTTC. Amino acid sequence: CASSPGDLSEQYF.

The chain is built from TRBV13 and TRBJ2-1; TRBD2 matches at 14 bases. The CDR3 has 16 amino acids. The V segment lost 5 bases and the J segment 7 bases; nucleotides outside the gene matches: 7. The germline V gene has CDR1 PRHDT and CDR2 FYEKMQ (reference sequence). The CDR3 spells CASSRLAGGPPNEQFF. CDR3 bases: TGTGCCAGCAGCAGACTAGCGGGAGGGCCACCAAATGAGCAGTTCTTC.

DNA of the CDR3: TGTGCCAGCAGCTATATACAGGGTGCGCAAGAGACCCAGTACTTC. Its translation is CASSYIQGAQETQYF. This sequence joins TRBV5-4 and TRBJ2-5; tentatively, D is TRBD1 (6 bases). V shed 3 bases and J shed 2 bases, with 14 bases lying between them. This CDR3 has 15 residues. Germline values: CDR1 SGHNT, CDR2 YYREEE (reference sequence). The full variable domain, completed using reference TRBV5-4 and TRBJ2-5, is ETGVTQSPTHLIKTRGQQVTLRCSSQSGHNTVSWYQQALGQGPQFIFQYYREEENGRGNFPPRFSGLQFPNYSSELNVNALELDDSALYLCASSYIQGAQETQYFGPGTRLLVL.

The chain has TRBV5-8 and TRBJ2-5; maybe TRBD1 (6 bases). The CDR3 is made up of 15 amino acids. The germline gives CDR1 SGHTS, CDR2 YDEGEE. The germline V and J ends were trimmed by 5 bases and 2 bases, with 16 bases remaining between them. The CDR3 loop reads CASRFWTDTQETQYF. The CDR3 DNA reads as TGTGCCAGCAGATTCTGGACAGATACTCAAGAGACCCAGTACTTC. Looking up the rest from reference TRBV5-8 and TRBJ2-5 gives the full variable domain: EAGVTQSPTHLIKTRGQQATLRCSPISGHTSVYWYQQALGLGLQFLLWYDEGEERNRGNFPPRFSGRQFPNYSSELNVNALELEDSALYLCASRFWTDTQETQYFGPGTRLLVL.

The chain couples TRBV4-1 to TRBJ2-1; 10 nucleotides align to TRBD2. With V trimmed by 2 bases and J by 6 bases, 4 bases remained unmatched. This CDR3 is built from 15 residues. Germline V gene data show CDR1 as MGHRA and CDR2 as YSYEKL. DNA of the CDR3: TGCGCCAGCAGCCAATTAGAGCGGGGGGGCAATGAGCAGTTCTTC. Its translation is CASSQLERGGNEQFF.

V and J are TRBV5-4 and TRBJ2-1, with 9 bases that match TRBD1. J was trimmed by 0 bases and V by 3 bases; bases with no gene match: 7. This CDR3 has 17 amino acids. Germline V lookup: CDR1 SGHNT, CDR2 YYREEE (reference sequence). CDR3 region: CASSSPGQGGSYNEQFF. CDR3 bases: TGTGCCAGCAGCTCCCCGGGACAGGGTGGCTCCTACAATGAGCAGTTCTTC.

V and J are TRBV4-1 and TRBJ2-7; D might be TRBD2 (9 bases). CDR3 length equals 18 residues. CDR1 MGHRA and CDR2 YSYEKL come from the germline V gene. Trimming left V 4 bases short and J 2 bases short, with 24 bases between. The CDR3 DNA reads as TGCGCCAGCAGCCCAGGGGGCAGCGGGGGGCAAAAACCCTACGAGCAGTACTTC. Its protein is CASSPGGSGGQKPYEQYF.

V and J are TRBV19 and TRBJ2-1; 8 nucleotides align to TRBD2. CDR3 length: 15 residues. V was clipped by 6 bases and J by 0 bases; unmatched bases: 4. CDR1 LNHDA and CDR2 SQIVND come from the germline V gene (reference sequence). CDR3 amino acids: CASRETSGSYNEQFF. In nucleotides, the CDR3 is TGTGCCAGTAGGGAAACTAGCGGCTCCTACAATGAGCAGTTCTTC.

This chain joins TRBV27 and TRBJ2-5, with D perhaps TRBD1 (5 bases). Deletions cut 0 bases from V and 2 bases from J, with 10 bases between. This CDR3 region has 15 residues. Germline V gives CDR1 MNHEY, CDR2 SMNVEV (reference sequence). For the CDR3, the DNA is TGTGCCAGCAGTTTATCGGGGCCTGGTCAAGAGACCCAGTACTTC. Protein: CASSLSGPGQETQYF.

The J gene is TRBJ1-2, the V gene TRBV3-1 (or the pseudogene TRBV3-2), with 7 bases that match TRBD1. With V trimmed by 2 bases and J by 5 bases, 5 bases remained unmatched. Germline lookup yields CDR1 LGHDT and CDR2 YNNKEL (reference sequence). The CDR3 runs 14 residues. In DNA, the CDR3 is TGTGCCAGCAGCCAACGACAGGGCCCGTATGGCTACACCTTC. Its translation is CASSQRQGPYGYTF.